This T cell receptor beta chain originates from a study of PD-L1 blockade in urothelial cancer. Study-wide background: Patients took up atezolizumab in 2014 at 1,200 mg intravenously every 3 weeks. In the patient group, about 85% of the roughly 29 were males with bladder-origin urothelial cancer. Per blood sample, T cells had a median of 141,255.

Germline lookup yields CDR1 SGHTA and CDR2 FQGNSA. The CDR3 is 14 amino acids. V was clipped by 5 bases and J by 8 bases, with 18 bases between them. Clones were sequenced by immunoSEQ multiplex PCR, and TCRdb holds only the in-frame ones, with some missing. The table has roughly 90,000 clones, roughly 90% seen once; the top ten hold 9.4%. Patients were diagnosed with urothelial carcinoma, either locally advanced or metastatic. The receptor was derived from a man in his 60s with urothelial cancer. The rearrangement uses TRBV7-2 and TRBJ2-5; no definite D call. The sequencing here drew on PBMCs, taken around atezolizumab (anti-PD-L1) treatment. The CDR3 region is CASSPSPTSYTQYF. The CDR3, as DNA: TGTGCCAGCAGCCCATCGCCTACTTCGTACACCCAGTACTTC.